This T cell receptor beta chain was identified in a study of blood T cell repertoires in COVID-19. Study context: In each case, the material was cDNA or gDNA derived from T cells, B-cell-depleted T cells, or PBMCs.

Study processing details: Cell counts per sample came from amplifying reference gene primers. Some clones are missing from TCRdb's copy, which holds only in-frame ones; the method was immunoSEQ multiplex PCR. Clone size and V and J calls were adopted from that table, with D and trimming inferred from the DNA. The data contain 90,000 or so clones, roughly 82% of them singletons. Trimming pared 6 bases from V and 0 bases from J, leaving 11 bases between. The CDR3 is 13 amino acids. Germline loops: CDR1 SQVTM, CDR2 ANQGSEA. V is TRBV29-1 and J is TRBJ1-1; no firm D call. The sequence was obtained from a man aged 55-75 years with acute or convalescent COVID-19. The sequenced sample was peripheral blood. CDR3 residues: CSVGGFMNTEAFF. CDR3 coding DNA: TGCAGCGTCGGAGGTTTCATGAACACTGAAGCTTTCTTT.